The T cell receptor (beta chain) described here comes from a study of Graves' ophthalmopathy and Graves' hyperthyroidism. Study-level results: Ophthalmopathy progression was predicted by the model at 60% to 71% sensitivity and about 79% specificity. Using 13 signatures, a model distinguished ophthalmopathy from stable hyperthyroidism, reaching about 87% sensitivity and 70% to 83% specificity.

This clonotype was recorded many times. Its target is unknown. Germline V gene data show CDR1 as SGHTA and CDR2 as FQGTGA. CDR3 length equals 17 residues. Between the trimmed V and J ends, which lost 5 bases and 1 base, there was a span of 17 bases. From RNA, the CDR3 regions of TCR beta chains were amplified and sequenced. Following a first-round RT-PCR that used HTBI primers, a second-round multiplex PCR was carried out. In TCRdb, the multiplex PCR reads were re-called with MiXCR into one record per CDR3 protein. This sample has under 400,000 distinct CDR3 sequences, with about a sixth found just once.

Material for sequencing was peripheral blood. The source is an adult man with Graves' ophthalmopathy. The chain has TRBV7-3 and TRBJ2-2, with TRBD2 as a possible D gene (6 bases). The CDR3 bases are TGTGCCAGCAGCCCCTTAAGACTAGAGTTGAACACCGGGGAGCTGTTTTTT. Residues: CASSPLRLELNTGELFF.